One T cell receptor (beta chain) is described in this entry. What antigen it recognizes has not been identified. No base qualities exist here, and no much larger clone lies one base off it. This specimen's time point label, per the study, means: patch test 1, 2 weeks after DPC sensitization. In the paper's terms, the treatment or condition label means: therapeutic diphenylcyclopropenone sensitization with weekly scalp DPC. Blood at each patch-test visit was drawn before the patch test was applied. Eligible patients were aged 18 to 70, diagnosed with alopecia, deemed suitable for DPC therapy, and excluded if pregnant. Unfractionated whole blood was collected in Tempus Blood RNA tubes, and total RNA was extracted from that blood. The data stem from a study of human T cells and chemical hapten exposure (TCRdb year 2021). About the full investigation: For sensitization, 2% DPC in acetone was applied to a roughly 2 cm by roughly 2 cm area of upper inner arm skin. Patients additionally received weekly therapeutic DPC doses to the scalp throughout the approximately 22-week study period. Patch testing on the upper back used Finn chambers containing 0.01% DPC, with scoring done after 6 days according to International Contact Dermatitis Research Group standards. The patient cohort, mostly female, included alopecia areata with under or over 50% scalp involvement, alopecia totalis and alopecia universalis. Libraries were pooled for sequencing, and variation in per-sample TCR yields was attributed mainly to small differences in library volumes within the pool. Peripheral blood TCR repertoire changes were tracked in vivo in alopecia patients during primary and secondary sensitization to the hapten diphenylcyclopropenone (DPC). Blood samples were taken from patients before sensitization (week 0) and then at 2, 6 and about 24 weeks after DPC sensitization. Blood for TCR sequencing was provided by twenty-nine alopecia patients at one to four time points (pre-sensitization, 2, 6 and 24 weeks).

The germline V end is reduced by 6 bases and the J end by 5 bases; junction bases left unmatched: 15. Looking up the germline V gene (reference sequence) yields CDR1 MNHNY and CDR2 SVGAGI. Reading from cysteine to phenylalanine, the CDR3 counts 16 amino acids. The only DNA kept is the CDR3, 48 bases in frame from the first base. The method behind the library was RACE. Sequenced on a NextSeq 500. During library preparation, unique molecular identifiers were attached to individual cDNA molecules so that TCRs could be counted quantitatively and reproducibly. Each blood RNA sample was used to sequence both TCR alpha and TCR beta chains. As for the authors' bioinformatics: The median number of TCRs per sample was 85,000 to 100,000, ranging from about 23,224 to 690,600. V, J and CDR3 annotation of the TCR reads was performed with the Decombinator software suite. Every sample was subsampled to the same number of TCRs (28,000) for the PS versus PT1 abundance plots. TCRs were defined as expanded if absent before sensitization and observed at least eight times at the 2-week time point. Clones were called with MiXCR by TCRdb after fastp trimmed the public reads at Q25, and only in-frame beta chains were retained. Entries that share a CDR3 protein sequence are merged under the most common genes and DNA. TCRdb's processing, not the study's, gives the V and J calls here. For this sample there are around 120,000 distinct CDR3 sequences; roughly an eighth appear just once. The biggest ten clones account for 0.92% of the sample.

Overall results and qualifications from the work: Because every patient had alopecia, a presumed autoimmune disease, the patients' immune response might differ from that of healthy individuals. DPC sensitization did not change the number of TCRs with a frequency above 1 in 1000, and there was no evidence of changes in global repertoire structure. After repeated subsampling, changes were observed in the strength of the expansion versus patch-test correlation and in the threshold at which the correlation became significant. Compared with pre-sensitization or healthy control sets, expanded TCRs formed significantly more large CDR3 similarity clusters, which is consistent with antigen-driven responses. A positive correlation was found between the number of PT1 expanded TCRs and patch test score, with significance reached at thresholds 8, 16 and 32 but not 4.

This receptor was obtained from a man aged 18 to 35 with alopecia areata. Some clones in this sample may be carry-over from other donors' samples. The sequenced sample was whole blood, obtained in connection with sensitization to the hapten diphenylcyclopropenone (DPC). The chain joins TRBV6-6 to TRBJ1-1, with 7 bases in between that match TRBD1. CDR3 loop: CASSSDRISGRTEAFF. The sequenced DNA: TGTGCCAGCAGCTCGGACAGGATCTCAGGAAGGACTGAAGCTTTCTTT.